This T cell receptor (beta chain) was observed in a study of CD8 T cells in Susac syndrome. The authors reverse transcribed roughly 0.5 to 1 ug RNA with random hexamers. Amplification of TCR beta CDR3 spanned 54 Vbeta and 13 Jbeta via immunoSEQ multiplex PCR. TCRdb processed the immunoSEQ multiplex PCR reads anew with MiXCR; each CDR3 protein has one entry. The profile shows under 200,000 distinct CDR3 sequences, roughly 95% of them singletons. A note on this clonotype: Its cognate antigen is unknown.

General study points: The study admitted that it had a relatively small number of individuals in its TCR sequencing and HLA analysis.

TCR beta sequencing covered blood CD8+ and CD4+ T cells. The clonotype originates from a human donor in good health. The specimen was CD4+ T cells from PBMCs.

Here the CDR3 DNA reads TGTGCCAGTAGTATCCACAGGGTTCATGAGCAGTTCTTC. It translates to CASSIHRVHEQFF. This sequence joins TRBV19 and TRBJ2-1, with a tentative D call TRBD1 (6 bases). The CDR3 sequence is 13 residues long. V was trimmed by 3 bases and J by 8 bases, leaving 11 bases between them. CDR1 and CDR2 from the germline V gene are LNHDA and SQIVND (reference sequence).